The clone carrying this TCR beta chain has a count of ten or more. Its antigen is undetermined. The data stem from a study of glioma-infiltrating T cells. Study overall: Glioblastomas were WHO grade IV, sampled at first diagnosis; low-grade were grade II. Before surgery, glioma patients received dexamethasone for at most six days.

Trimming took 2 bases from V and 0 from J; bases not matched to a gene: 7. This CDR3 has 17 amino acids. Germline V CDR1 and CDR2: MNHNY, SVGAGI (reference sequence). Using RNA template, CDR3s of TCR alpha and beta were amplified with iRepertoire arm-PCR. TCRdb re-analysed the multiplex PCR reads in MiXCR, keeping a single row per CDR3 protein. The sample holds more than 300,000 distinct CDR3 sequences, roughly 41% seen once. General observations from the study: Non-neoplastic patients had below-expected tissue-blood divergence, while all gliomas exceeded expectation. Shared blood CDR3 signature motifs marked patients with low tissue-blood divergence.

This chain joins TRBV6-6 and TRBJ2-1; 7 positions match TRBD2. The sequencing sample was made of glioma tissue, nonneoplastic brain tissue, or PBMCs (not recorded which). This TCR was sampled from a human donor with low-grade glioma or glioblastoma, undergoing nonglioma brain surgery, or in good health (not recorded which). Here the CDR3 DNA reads TGTGCCAGCAGTTACCTCTCCGGGAGGTCCTCCTACAATGAGCAGTTCTTC. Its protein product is CASSYLSGRSSYNEQFF.